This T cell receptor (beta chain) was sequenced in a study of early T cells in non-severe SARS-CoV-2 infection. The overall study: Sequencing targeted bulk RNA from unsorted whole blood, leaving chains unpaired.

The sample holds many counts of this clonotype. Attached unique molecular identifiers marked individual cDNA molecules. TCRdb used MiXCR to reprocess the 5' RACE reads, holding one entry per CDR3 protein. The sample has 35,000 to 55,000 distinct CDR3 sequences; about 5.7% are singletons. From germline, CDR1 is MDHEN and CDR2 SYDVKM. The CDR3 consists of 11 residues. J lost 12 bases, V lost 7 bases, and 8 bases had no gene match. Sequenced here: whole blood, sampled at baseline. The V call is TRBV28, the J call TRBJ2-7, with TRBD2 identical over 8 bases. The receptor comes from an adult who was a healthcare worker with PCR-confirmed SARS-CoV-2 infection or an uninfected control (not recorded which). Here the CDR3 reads CASIASGRWYF. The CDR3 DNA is TGTGCCAGCATCGCGAGCGGGAGATGGTACTTC.